This TCR beta chain appears in the sequencing data of a study of blood T cell repertoires in COVID-19. Clones were sequenced by immunoSEQ multiplex PCR, and TCRdb holds only the in-frame ones, with some missing. Here the sample spans more than 100,000 clones, roughly 84% being singletons. The CDR3 sequence is 14 residues long. Germline CDR1 is LNHDA and CDR2 is SQIVND (reference sequence). Trimming took 7 bases from V and 2 from J, leaving 14 bases between them. The receptor's source is a woman aged 25 to 39 who had recovered from COVID-19. The rearrangement uses TRBV19 and TRBJ1-2; D perhaps matches TRBD1 (5 bases). Sequenced: peripheral blood. CDR3 sequence (DNA): TGTGCCAGTACGGAGAACAGGCAGAACTATGGCTACACCTTC. It encodes CASTENRQNYGYTF.